The next 18 T cell receptor beta chains were all read from a single sample in a study of blood T cell repertoires in COVID-19. Measured with immunoSEQ multiplex PCR; TCRdb has only the in-frame clones, and not every one. This sample has some 330,000 clones, with around 87% found just once. Sample: peripheral blood. The receptors were gathered from a woman aged 50 to 60 with active or convalescent COVID-19.

J is TRBJ2-5 and V is TRBV4-2; 7 positions match TRBD1. The length of the CDR3 is 16 residues. The junction had 10 bases not matched to a gene; V was cut back by 1 base and J by 5 bases. Germline lookup yields CDR1 LGHNA and CDR2 YNFKEQ. The CDR3 reads CASSQGGTGDGETQYF. The CDR3 coding sequence is TGTGCCAGCAGCCAAGGCGGAACAGGGGACGGGGAGACCCAGTACTTC.

V is TRBV5-1 and J is TRBJ1-1; D is uncertain. Germline V lookup: CDR1 SGHRS, CDR2 YFSETQ. The CDR3 consists of 15 residues. Deletions cut 4 bases from V and 0 bases from J, with 13 bases between. The CDR3 loop is CASSPPRSLNTEAFF. The CDR3 bases are TGCGCCAGCAGCCCCCCCCGCAGTTTGAACACTGAAGCTTTCTTT.

The chain employs TRBV2 and TRBJ2-2, with a weak D call TRBD2 (6 bases). Trimming took 5 bases from V and 0 from J, leaving 13 bases between them. The CDR3 covers 16 residues. Germline V CDR1 and CDR2: SNHLY, FYNNEI. CDR3 loop: CASSYTGTSNTGELFF. DNA for the CDR3: TGTGCCAGCAGTTACACCGGGACTTCGAACACCGGGGAGCTGTTTTTT.

The rearrangement links TRBV3-1 (or the pseudogene TRBV3-2) to TRBJ1-1; the D is unclear. Germline V gene sequence: CDR1 LGHDT, CDR2 YNNKEL (reference sequence). The CDR3 sequence is 13 residues long. Trimming pared 2 bases from V and 10 bases from J, leaving 14 bases between. The CDR3 protein is CASSQSLRGGAFF. CDR3 in DNA: TGTGCCAGCAGCCAAAGCTTACGGGGAGGAGCTTTCTTT.

This clone was counted a single time. The chain recombines TRBV27 with TRBJ2-7; tentatively, D is TRBD2 (6 bases). This CDR3 is built from 15 residues. The V end was cut by 3 bases, the J end by 2 bases, with 14 bases between. Germline assignment: CDR1 MNHEY and CDR2 SMNVEV (reference sequence). CDR3 nucleotides: TGTGCCAGCAGTTTCCGAGACGGGGGACCCTACGAGCAGTACTTC. Residues: CASSFRDGGPYEQYF.

This chain uses TRBV20-1 with TRBJ2-1; D unclear. Looked up from germline, CDR1 is DFQATT and CDR2 is SNEGSKA (reference sequence). This CDR3 region has 11 residues. Trimming left V 3 bases short and J 10 bases short, with 10 bases between. CDR3 sequence: CSARATAEQFF. In nucleotides, the CDR3 is TGCAGTGCTAGGGCAACAGCAGAGCAGTTCTTC.

V gene TRBV27 combines with J gene TRBJ1-1; 10 bases match TRBD1. Trimming took 5 bases from V and 2 from J; bases not matched to a gene: 8. CDR1 MNHEY and CDR2 SMNVEV come from the germline V gene (reference sequence). This CDR3 spans 16 amino acids. The CDR3 nucleotides are TGTGCCAGCAGTCGGGAGGGACAGGGGACTAACACTGAAGCTTTCTTT. This translates into CASSREGQGTNTEAFF.

This clone was found once. J is TRBJ2-5 and V is TRBV5-4; D may be TRBD2 (6 bases). The V gene's germline CDR1 is SGHNT and CDR2 YYREEE (reference sequence). Trimming removed 3 bases at V and 8 bases at J, with 20 bases between. This CDR3 comprises 15 residues. DNA of the CDR3: TGTGCCAGCAGCTCTAAAGCGGGCAGAAGAGAAACCCAGTACTTC. Its protein is CASSSKAGRRETQYF.

The chain uses TRBV6-5 and TRBJ1-6; tentative D call: TRBD1 (5 bases). With 2 bases removed from V and 0 bases from J, the gap between germline ends came to 5 bases. The CDR3 length is 15 residues. Germline V gene data show CDR1 as MNHEY and CDR2 as SVGAGI. The CDR3 protein is CASSYQGSYNSPLHF. CDR3 nucleotides: TGTGCCAGCAGTTACCAGGGCTCCTATAATTCACCCCTCCACTTT.

This clone was counted a single time. V is TRBV7-8 and J is TRBJ1-1; maybe TRBD1 (5 bases). Germline loops: CDR1 SGHVS, CDR2 FQNEAQ. With 3 bases removed from V and 2 bases from J, the gap between germline ends came to 13 bases. The CDR3 covers 15 residues. The CDR3 loop reads CASSFRGRTNTEAFF. The DNA of the CDR3 is TGTGCCAGCAGCTTTAGAGGACGGACAAACACTGAAGCTTTCTTT. Using reference TRBV7-8 and TRBJ1-1 for the parts outside the CDR3, the full variable domain is GAGVSQSPRYKVAKRGQDVALRCDPISGHVSLFWYQQALGQGPEFLTYFQNEAQLDKSGLPSDRFFAERPEGSVSTLKIQRTQQEDSAVYLCASSFRGRTNTEAFFGQGTRLTVV.

The chain carries TRBV4-1 and TRBJ1-1, with TRBD1 matching 7 bases. The CDR3 totals 16 residues. From germline, CDR1 is MGHRA and CDR2 YSYEKL. V dropped 4 bases and J dropped 4; count of bases not matched to a gene: 12. DNA for the CDR3: TGCGCCAGCAGCCTTAACCCCGGGCAGGGGGGCACTGAAGCTTTCTTT. Translating gives CASSLNPGQGGTEAFF.

The chain is built from TRBV7-2 and TRBJ1-1; 8 positions agree with TRBD1. The CDR3 runs to 13 residues. Trimming took 2 bases from V and 8 from J; bases not matched to a gene: 4. The germline gives CDR1 SGHTA, CDR2 FQGNSA. The CDR3 DNA sequence: TGTGCCAGCAGCTTACGCGGGACAGGAGAAGCTTTCTTT. It yields the protein CASSLRGTGEAFF.

The V call is TRBV7-6, the J call TRBJ2-5, with D perhaps matching TRBD1 (6 bases). Trimming removed 5 bases from V and 2 bases from J, with 18 bases in between. The CDR3 contains 16 residues. CDR1 SGHVS and CDR2 FNYEAQ come from the germline V gene. CDR3 coding DNA: TGTGCCAGCAGCCTGGGTTCCTTGGGGGCTCAAGAGACCCAGTACTTC. Its protein product is CASSLGSLGAQETQYF.

The chain links TRBV28 to TRBJ2-7, with TRBD1 matching over 8 bases. Germline assignment: CDR1 MDHEN and CDR2 SYDVKM. Trimming took 6 bases from V and 0 from J; bases not matched to a gene: 13. This CDR3 is 17 amino acids long. CDR3 in DNA: TGTGCCAGCAGCGTGACAGGGGTAACCTCCTTCTCCTACGAGCAGTACTTC. Encoded protein: CASSVTGVTSFSYEQYF.

The chain carries TRBV19 and TRBJ1-2; unclear D gene. Germline CDR1 is LNHDA and CDR2 is SQIVND (reference sequence). The CDR3 is 14 amino acids. V lost 5 bases and J 6 bases, leaving 16 bases between the germline ends. The CDR3 here is CASSAEALLHGYTF. The CDR3 DNA follows: TGTGCCAGTAGTGCAGAGGCGCTACTCCATGGCTACACCTTC. The whole variable domain, filled in from reference TRBV19 and TRBJ1-2, reads DGGITQSPKYLFRKEGQNVTLSCEQNLNHDAMYWYRQDPGQGLRLIYYSQIVNDFQKGDIAEGYSVSREKKESFPLTVTSAQKNPTAFYLCASSAEALLHGYTFGSGTRLTVV.

The V and J genes are TRBV28 and TRBJ1-5, with D tentatively TRBD1 (5 bases). This CDR3 contains 14 residues. The germline V gene encodes CDR1 MDHEN and CDR2 SYDVKM. Trimming took 7 bases from V and 6 from J, leaving 16 bases between them. CDR3 loop: CASTWGGELQPQHF. CDR3 DNA: TGTGCCAGCACCTGGGGAGGGGAGCTTCAGCCCCAGCATTTT. Full variable domain (outside the CDR3, taken from reference TRBV28 and TRBJ1-5): DVKVTQSSRYLVKRTGEKVFLECVQDMDHENMFWYRQDPGLGLRLIYFSYDVKMKEKGDIPEGYSVSREKKERFSLILESASTNQTSMYLCASTWGGELQPQHFGDGTRLSIL.

The V gene is TRBV6-6, the J gene TRBJ2-2; no clear D. The CDR3 spans 11 residues. V gave up 10 bases and J gave up 2 bases, with 5 bases separating them. From germline, CDR1 is MNHNY and CDR2 SVGAGI (reference sequence). The CDR3 region is CATCNTGELFF. The CDR3 bases are TGTGCCACGTGTAACACCGGGGAGCTGTTTTTT.

This clone was counted a few times. The chain joins TRBV5-5 to TRBJ1-1, with TRBD1 matching 10 bases. This CDR3 has 13 residues. The V gene's germline CDR1 is SGHKS and CDR2 YYEKEE (reference sequence). After removal of 4 bases from V and 7 bases from J, the junction contained 4 bases not matched to a gene. The DNA of the CDR3 is TGTGCCAGCAGCCGTGACAGGGGGCTTGAAGCTTTCTTT. Encoded protein: CASSRDRGLEAFF.